The T cell receptor (beta chain) under discussion was sequenced for a study of radiation and T cells in renal cell carcinoma. Sample time point: baseline pretreatment blood. Treatment in this sample: 15 Gy SBRT to primary tumor, nephrectomy 4 weeks later. This renal cell carcinoma was of the clear cell type. General observations from the study: No pretreatment tumor biopsies were available for baseline clonotypes. Top tumor clonotypes rose in blood 2 weeks post-radiation, then contracted.

A note on this clone: Its antigen is unidentified.

This table comes from immunoSEQ multiplex PCR, and its TCRdb copy is limited to in-frame clones, with some not included. The sample consists of about 150,000 clones, roughly 90% of them appearing once. The CDR3 is made up of 17 amino acids. Germline V gene sequence: CDR1 PRHDT, CDR2 FYEKMQ (reference sequence). The junction had 9 bases not matched to a gene; V was cut back by 1 base and J by 1 base. This sequence joins TRBV13 and TRBJ2-5, with 7 positions matching TRBD1. Source: blood, taken from a patient whose treatment included radiotherapy and nephrectomy. This receptor was identified in a woman aged 45-60 years with renal cell carcinoma. CDR3 sequence reads: CASSLAHFAGGQETQYF. The CDR3 DNA sequence: TGTGCCAGCAGCTTAGCTCACTTCGCAGGGGGCCAAGAGACCCAGTACTTC.